This T cell receptor (beta chain) came from a study of T cell changes during pregnancy in multiple sclerosis (dated by TCRdb to between 2017 and 2020). About the full investigation: Changes in the T cell repertoire over the course of pregnancy were examined in this study in women with multiple sclerosis.

This clone was seen only once. There is no known antigen for this receptor. One base away there is no much larger clone; base qualities are not given. Library method: the immunoSEQ multiplex PCR assay. TCRdb's version of the immuneACCESS table is confined to in-frame rearrangements and falls short of the full clone set. An unresolved V gene accounts for under half of the shortfall where checked; the remainder is of unknown origin. This sample gives tens of thousands of clones in total; about nine tenths of them show up just once. Approximately 6.1% of the sample is in the top ten clones. CDR1 and CDR2, per the germline V gene (reference sequence), are SGHNT and YYREEE. For this chain, trimming is 3 bases at the V end and 2 bases at the J end, and the number of junction bases without a gene match is 4. Including cysteine and phenylalanine, the CDR3 has 14 amino acids. The DNA shown is the 42-base CDR3, in frame from base 1.

The chain was built from TRBV5-4 and TRBJ2-7, with TRBD2 identical over 8 junction bases. The sample was CD8+ T cells from peripheral blood mononuclear cells, taken in the second trimester of pregnancy. The receptor was isolated from a female donor with multiple sclerosis, enrolled in a pregnancy study. CDR3 protein: CASSSAGETYEQYF. Here is the DNA: TGTGCCAGCAGCTCAGCGGGGGAAACCTACGAGCAGTACTTC.